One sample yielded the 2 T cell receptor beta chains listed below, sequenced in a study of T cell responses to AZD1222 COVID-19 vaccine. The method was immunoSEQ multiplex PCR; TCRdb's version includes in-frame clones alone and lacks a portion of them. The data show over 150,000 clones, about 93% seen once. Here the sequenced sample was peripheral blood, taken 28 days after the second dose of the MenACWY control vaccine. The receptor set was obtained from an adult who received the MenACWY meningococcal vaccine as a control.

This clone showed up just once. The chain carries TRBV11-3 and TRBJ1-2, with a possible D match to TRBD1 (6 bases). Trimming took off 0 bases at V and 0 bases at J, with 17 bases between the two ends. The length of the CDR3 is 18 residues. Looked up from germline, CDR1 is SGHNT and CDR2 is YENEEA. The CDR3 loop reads CASSLDLMGGASNYGYTF. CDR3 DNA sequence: TGTGCCAGCAGCTTAGATCTAATGGGGGGGGCTTCTAACTATGGCTACACCTTC.

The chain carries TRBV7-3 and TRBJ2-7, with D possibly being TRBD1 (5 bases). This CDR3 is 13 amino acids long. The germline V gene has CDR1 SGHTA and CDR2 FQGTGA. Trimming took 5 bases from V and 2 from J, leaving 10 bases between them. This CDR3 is CASSPAGTYEQYF. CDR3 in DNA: TGTGCCAGCAGCCCCGCAGGGACCTACGAGCAGTACTTC.